Listed below are T cell receptor beta chains from one sample, sequenced in a study of blood T cell repertoires in COVID-19. The method was immunoSEQ multiplex PCR; TCRdb's version includes in-frame clones alone and lacks a portion of them. The profile covers 300,000 to 400,000 clones, with about 83% appearing a single time and 2.5% to 3% taken by the ten largest. The sample was peripheral blood. All receptors derive from a man aged 25 to 40 with active or convalescent COVID-19. Each CDR3 is given with its conserved first and last residue. Each record gives: D gene, clone size, J gene, V gene, CDR3 protein, CDR3 DNA. The D gene is left open where the match is weak. Clone size is stated in some rows and not others, as once, few, many or a class when expanded.

D gene: -
clone size: -
J gene: TRBJ1-1
V gene: TRBV7-2
CDR3 protein: CASSLDREKTEAFF
CDR3 DNA: TGTGCCAGCAGCCTAGACAGAGAGAAGACTGAAGCTTTCTTT

D gene: TRBD2
clone size: once
J gene: TRBJ2-3
V gene: TRBV4-3
CDR3 protein: CASSQLAGARTDTQYF
CDR3 DNA: TGCGCCAGCAGCCAACTAGCGGGGGCGCGAACAGATACGCAGTATTTT

D gene: -
clone size: -
J gene: TRBJ1-5
V gene: TRBV10-3
CDR3 protein: CAISEGGNQPQHF
CDR3 DNA: TGTGCCATCAGTGAGGGCGGGAATCAGCCCCAGCATTTT

D gene: -
clone size: -
J gene: TRBJ1-3
V gene: TRBV5-1
CDR3 protein: CASSLVGSAQGNTIYF
CDR3 DNA: TGCGCCAGCAGCTTGGTCGGGAGTGCTCAGGGAAACACCATATATTTT

D gene: TRBD1
clone size: -
J gene: TRBJ1-2
V gene: TRBV19
CDR3 protein: CASSPTGRAGGYGYTF
CDR3 DNA: TGTGCCAGTAGCCCGACGGGCAGGGCAGGGGGATATGGCTACACCTTC

D gene: -
clone size: -
J gene: TRBJ1-1
V gene: TRBV3-1/TRBV3-2
CDR3 protein: CASSQIRGNTEAFF
CDR3 DNA: TGTGCCAGCAGCCAGATCCGGGGGAACACTGAAGCTTTCTTT

D gene: TRBD1
clone size: -
J gene: TRBJ1-6
V gene: TRBV5-5
CDR3 protein: CASSRQGNSPLHF
CDR3 DNA: TGTGCCAGCAGCCGACAGGGAAATTCACCCCTCCACTTT

D gene: -
clone size: -
J gene: TRBJ1-2
V gene: TRBV3-1/TRBV3-2
CDR3 protein: CASSHQGNGYTF
CDR3 DNA: TGTGCCAGCAGCCATCAGGGTAATGGCTACACCTTC

D gene: -
clone size: -
J gene: TRBJ2-3
V gene: TRBV28
CDR3 protein: CATGSRGYTQYF
CDR3 DNA: TGTGCCACGGGCTCGAGGGGGTATACGCAGTATTTT

D gene: TRBD2
clone size: once
J gene: TRBJ2-1
V gene: TRBV24-1
CDR3 protein: CATGSSGRNNEQFF
CDR3 DNA: TGTGCCACCGGATCTAGCGGGAGGAACAATGAGCAGTTCTTC

D gene: -
clone size: -
J gene: TRBJ2-3
V gene: TRBV10-3
CDR3 protein: CAISEPRGALTQYF
CDR3 DNA: TGTGCCATCAGTGAGCCCCGCGGCGCCCTGACGCAGTATTTT

D gene: -
clone size: -
J gene: TRBJ1-3
V gene: TRBV18
CDR3 protein: CASSPPSRSGNTIYF
CDR3 DNA: TGTGCCAGCTCACCTCCGAGTCGCTCTGGAAACACCATATATTTT

D gene: TRBD1
clone size: -
J gene: TRBJ1-1
V gene: TRBV27
CDR3 protein: CASSYGQGENTEAFF
CDR3 DNA: TGTGCCAGCAGTTACGGACAGGGGGAGAACACTGAAGCTTTCTTT

D gene: -
clone size: few
J gene: TRBJ1-4
V gene: TRBV30
CDR3 protein: CAWAYGFGSGSEKLFF
CDR3 DNA: TGTGCCTGGGCCTATGGTTTCGGGTCGGGTAGTGAAAAACTGTTTTTT

D gene: TRBD1
clone size: -
J gene: TRBJ1-3
V gene: TRBV5-1
CDR3 protein: CASSLRDRASGNTIYF
CDR3 DNA: TGCGCCAGCAGCTTGAGGGACAGGGCCTCTGGAAACACCATATATTTT

D gene: TRBD2
clone size: -
J gene: TRBJ2-1
V gene: TRBV9
CDR3 protein: CASSTRTSGMEQFF
CDR3 DNA: TGTGCCAGCAGCACGCGGACTAGCGGGATGGAGCAGTTCTTC

D gene: TRBD1
clone size: few
J gene: TRBJ1-1
V gene: TRBV7-6
CDR3 protein: CASSYGQGRGTEAFF
CDR3 DNA: TGTGCCAGCAGCTACGGACAGGGCAGGGGCACTGAAGCTTTCTTT

D gene: TRBD1
clone size: -
J gene: TRBJ1-2
V gene: TRBV29-1
CDR3 protein: CSGRDRHYGYTF
CDR3 DNA: TGCAGCGGCCGGGACAGGCACTATGGCTACACCTTC

D gene: TRBD1
clone size: -
J gene: TRBJ1-1
V gene: TRBV30
CDR3 protein: CAWSVGQVEAFF
CDR3 DNA: TGTGCCTGGAGTGTAGGACAGGTTGAAGCTTTCTTT

D gene: -
clone size: once
J gene: TRBJ1-1
V gene: TRBV3-1/TRBV3-2
CDR3 protein: CASSQDTVGGGTEAFF
CDR3 DNA: TGTGCCAGCAGCCAAGATACAGTAGGGGGGGGCACTGAAGCTTTCTTT

D gene: TRBD2
clone size: -
J gene: TRBJ2-2
V gene: TRBV28
CDR3 protein: CASSLGGRADTGELFF
CDR3 DNA: TGTGCCAGCAGTTTAGGTGGGAGGGCCGATACCGGGGAGCTGTTTTTT

D gene: TRBD1
clone size: -
J gene: TRBJ1-6
V gene: TRBV27
CDR3 protein: CASRFTGGNSPLHF
CDR3 DNA: TGTGCCAGCAGATTTACAGGGGGGAATTCACCCCTCCACTTT

D gene: TRBD1
clone size: -
J gene: TRBJ2-5
V gene: TRBV11-3
CDR3 protein: CASSPRTGQGETQYF
CDR3 DNA: TGTGCCAGCAGCCCGCGGACAGGCCAGGGGGAGACCCAGTACTTC

D gene: -
clone size: -
J gene: TRBJ2-3
V gene: TRBV5-1
CDR3 protein: CASSWSPLGDTQYF
CDR3 DNA: TGCGCCAGCAGCTGGAGCCCGCTTGGGGATACGCAGTATTTT

D gene: -
clone size: once
J gene: TRBJ2-1
V gene: TRBV6-5
CDR3 protein: CASREASDHYNEQFF
CDR3 DNA: TGTGCCAGCAGGGAGGCCAGCGACCACTACAATGAGCAGTTCTTC

D gene: -
clone size: -
J gene: TRBJ2-7
V gene: TRBV5-6
CDR3 protein: CASSLVGPISYEQYF
CDR3 DNA: TGTGCCAGCAGCTTGGTGGGCCCCATCTCCTACGAGCAGTACTTC

D gene: -
clone size: -
J gene: TRBJ1-2
V gene: TRBV5-8
CDR3 protein: CASSLGNRVDGYTF
CDR3 DNA: TGTGCCAGCAGCTTGGGGAACAGAGTGGATGGCTACACCTTC

D gene: -
clone size: -
J gene: TRBJ2-1
V gene: TRBV28
CDR3 protein: CASSRSSGYYNEQFF
CDR3 DNA: TGTGCCAGCAGTCGATCCAGCGGATACTACAATGAGCAGTTCTTC

D gene: -
clone size: -
J gene: TRBJ1-6
V gene: TRBV7-8
CDR3 protein: CAGRGSYNSPLHF
CDR3 DNA: TGTGCCGGCCGGGGCTCCTATAATTCACCCCTCCACTTT

D gene: -
clone size: -
J gene: TRBJ2-7
V gene: TRBV2
CDR3 protein: CASSEGQRKYF
CDR3 DNA: TGTGCCAGCAGTGAAGGACAAAGGAAGTACTTC

D gene: TRBD1
clone size: -
J gene: TRBJ1-5
V gene: TRBV6-6
CDR3 protein: CASSRTGGNQPQHF
CDR3 DNA: TGTGCCAGCAGTCGGACAGGGGGGAATCAGCCCCAGCATTTT

D gene: -
clone size: -
J gene: TRBJ1-2
V gene: TRBV4-1
CDR3 protein: CASSQERGASYGYTF
CDR3 DNA: TGCGCCAGCAGCCAAGAAAGGGGCGCAAGCTATGGCTACACCTTC

D gene: TRBD2
clone size: -
J gene: TRBJ2-5
V gene: TRBV28
CDR3 protein: CASSERSWTSGREGETQYF
CDR3 DNA: TGTGCCAGCAGCGAGAGGTCCTGGACTAGCGGGAGGGAGGGGGAGACCCAGTACTTC

D gene: TRBD2
clone size: -
J gene: TRBJ2-7
V gene: TRBV4-3
CDR3 protein: CASSQVLAGVEQYF
CDR3 DNA: TGCGCCAGCAGCCAAGTCCTAGCGGGGGTGGAGCAGTACTTC

D gene: TRBD2
clone size: -
J gene: TRBJ2-1
V gene: TRBV5-1
CDR3 protein: CASSLVAGAAYNEQFF
CDR3 DNA: TGCGCCAGCAGCTTGGTTGCGGGAGCTGCCTACAATGAGCAGTTCTTC

D gene: -
clone size: -
J gene: TRBJ1-2
V gene: TRBV19
CDR3 protein: CASSPAQSGFYGYTF
CDR3 DNA: TGTGCCAGTAGTCCCGCTCAATCCGGTTTCTATGGCTACACCTTC

D gene: -
clone size: -
J gene: TRBJ1-2
V gene: TRBV4-2
CDR3 protein: CASSQEQVSSGYTF
CDR3 DNA: TGTGCCAGCAGCCAAGAGCAGGTCTCCTCCGGCTACACCTTC

D gene: -
clone size: -
J gene: TRBJ2-3
V gene: TRBV2
CDR3 protein: CASMVSWGDTQYF
CDR3 DNA: TGTGCCAGCATGGTCTCTTGGGGCGATACGCAGTATTTT

D gene: -
clone size: few
J gene: TRBJ2-2
V gene: TRBV19
CDR3 protein: CASRTPPLTGTTGELFF
CDR3 DNA: TGTGCCAGTAGAACCCCCCCGCTGACAGGTACTACCGGGGAGCTGTTTTTT

D gene: -
clone size: few
J gene: TRBJ1-2
V gene: TRBV5-1
CDR3 protein: CASSLATANYGYTF
CDR3 DNA: TGCGCCAGCAGCTTGGCCACAGCTAACTATGGCTACACCTTC

D gene: TRBD1
clone size: few
J gene: TRBJ1-6
V gene: TRBV24-1
CDR3 protein: CAGRRGPQSPLHF
CDR3 DNA: TGTGCCGGACGTAGGGGGCCGCAATCACCCCTCCACTTT

D gene: TRBD1
clone size: -
J gene: TRBJ2-5
V gene: TRBV5-8
CDR3 protein: CASSLGGQSQETQYF
CDR3 DNA: TGTGCCAGCAGCTTGGGGGGACAGTCACAAGAGACCCAGTACTTC